The entry that follows covers one TCR beta chain sequence. This sample is part of a study of blood T cell repertoires in COVID-19. Study-wide background: Researchers got acute and convalescent COVID-19 samples from the United States, Italy and Spain. The cDNA or gDNA used as material had been derived from T cells, B-cell-depleted T cells, or PBMCs.

Methods used by the authors: Reference gene primer amplification in the assay estimated nucleated cell counts. Only in-frame clones appear in the TCRdb table, and some are missing; sequencing was by immunoSEQ multiplex PCR. The DNA was the basis for D and trimming; V, J and clone size are from that table. The table lists 140,000 to 150,000 clones, approximately 90% of them singletons. Germline V gene data show CDR1 as SEHNR and CDR2 as FQNEAQ (reference sequence). This CDR3 comprises 15 residues. The germline V and J ends were trimmed by 4 bases and 6 bases, with 13 bases remaining between them. The chain uses TRBV7-9 and TRBJ1-6, with a possible D match to TRBD1 (6 bases). Sequenced sample: peripheral blood. The sequence came from a man between 60 and 70 years old with active or convalescent COVID-19. DNA for the CDR3: TGTGCCAGCAGCTCGAGGGGACAAATTAATTCACCCCTCCACTTT. This encodes CASSSRGQINSPLHF.